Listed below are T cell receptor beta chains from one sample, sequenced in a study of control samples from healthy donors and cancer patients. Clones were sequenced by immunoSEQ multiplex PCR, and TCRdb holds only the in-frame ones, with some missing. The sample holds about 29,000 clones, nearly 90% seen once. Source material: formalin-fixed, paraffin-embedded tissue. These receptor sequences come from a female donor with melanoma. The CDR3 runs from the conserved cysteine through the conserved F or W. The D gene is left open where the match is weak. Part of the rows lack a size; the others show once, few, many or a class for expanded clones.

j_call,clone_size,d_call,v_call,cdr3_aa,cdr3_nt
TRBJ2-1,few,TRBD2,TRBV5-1,CASAGTRISDEQFF,TGCGCCAGCGCCGGGACTAGAATTTCTGATGAGCAGTTCTTC
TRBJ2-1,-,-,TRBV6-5,CASRQGTAYNEQFF,TGTGCCAGCCGTCAGGGGACTGCCTACAATGAGCAGTTCTTC
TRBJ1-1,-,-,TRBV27,CASSFIGDLEAFF,TGTGCCAGCAGTTTCATCGGGGACCTTGAAGCTTTCTTT
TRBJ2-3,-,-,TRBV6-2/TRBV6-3,CASSYRRGTPSTDTQYF,TGTGCCAGCAGTTACAGGAGGGGTACGCCTAGCACAGATACGCAGTATTTT
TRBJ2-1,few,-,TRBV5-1,CASSLFRWGIYDNEQFF,TGCGCCAGCAGCTTGTTTCGGTGGGGCATTTATGACAATGAGCAGTTCTTC
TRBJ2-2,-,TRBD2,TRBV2,CASSEMTSLNTGELFF,TGTGCCAGCAGTGAAATGACTAGCCTGAACACCGGGGAGCTGTTTTTT
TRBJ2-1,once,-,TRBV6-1,CASSEWDEQFF,TGTGCCAGCAGTGAATGGGATGAGCAGTTCTTC
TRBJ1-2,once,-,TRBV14,CASSENQGNYGYTF,TGTGCCAGCAGCGAAAACCAGGGAAACTATGGCTACACCTTC
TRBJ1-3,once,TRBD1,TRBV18,CASSQPGTGGNTIYF,TGTGCCAGCTCACAACCCGGGACAGGGGGAAACACCATATATTTT
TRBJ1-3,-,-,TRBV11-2,CASSSFTVDSGNTIYF,TGTGCCAGCAGCTCATTTACGGTAGACTCTGGAAACACCATATATTTT
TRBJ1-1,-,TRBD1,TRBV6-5,CASSYDRGRGTEAFF,TGTGCCAGCAGTTACGACAGGGGACGGGGCACTGAAGCTTTCTTT
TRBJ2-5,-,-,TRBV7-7,CASSLSLEDEETQYF,TGTGCTAGCAGCTTGTCACTAGAGGATGAAGAGACCCAGTACTTC
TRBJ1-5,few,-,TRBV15,CATSRDQGVVRTQPQHF,TGTGCCACCAGCAGAGATCAGGGCGTAGTTCGGACTCAGCCCCAGCATTTT
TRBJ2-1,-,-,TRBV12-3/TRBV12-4,CASSLGSGRQFF,TGTGCCAGCAGTTTGGGCTCGGGACGACAGTTCTTC
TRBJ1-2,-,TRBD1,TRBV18,CASSRTGTGPLNYGYTF,TGTGCCAGCTCACGTACCGGGACAGGGCCCCTTAACTATGGCTACACCTTC
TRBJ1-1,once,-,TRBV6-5,CASSYLGVTEAFF,TGTGCCAGCAGTTACCTTGGGGTAACTGAAGCTTTCTTT
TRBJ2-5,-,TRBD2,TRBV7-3,CASSPGTSGIETQYF,TGTGCCAGCAGCCCTGGGACTAGCGGGATCGAGACCCAGTACTTC
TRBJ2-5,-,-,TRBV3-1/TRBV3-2,CASSQWGREGETQYF,TGTGCCAGCAGCCAATGGGGCAGGGAAGGAGAGACCCAGTACTTC
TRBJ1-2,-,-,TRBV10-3,CAISGSQTNYGYTF,TGTGCCATCAGTGGAAGTCAGACTAACTATGGCTACACCTTC
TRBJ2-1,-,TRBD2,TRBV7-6,CASSPTGLANSEQFF,TGTGCCAGCAGCCCAACGGGACTAGCTAATAGTGAGCAGTTCTTC
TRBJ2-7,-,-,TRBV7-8,CASSLAWGRYEQYF,TGTGCCAGCAGCTTAGCCTGGGGGAGGTACGAGCAGTACTTC
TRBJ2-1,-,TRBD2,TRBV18,CASSVGTRVGNEQFF,TGTGCTAGCTCAGTTGGGACTAGAGTGGGCAATGAGCAGTTCTTC
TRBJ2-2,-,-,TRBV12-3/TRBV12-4,CASSLPGELFF,TGTGCCAGCAGTTTACCCGGGGAGCTGTTTTTT
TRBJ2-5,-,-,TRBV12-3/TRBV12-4,CASSVTGGETQYF,TGTGCCAGCAGTGTTACAGGCGGAGAGACCCAGTACTTC
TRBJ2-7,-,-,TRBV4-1,CASSLTDRYEQYF,TGCGCCAGCAGCCTCACGGACAGATACGAGCAGTACTTC
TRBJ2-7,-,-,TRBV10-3,CAIKDSIYEQYF,TGTGCCATCAAGGACAGTATCTACGAGCAGTACTTC
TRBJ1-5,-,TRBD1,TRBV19,CASSRDRGLINQPQHF,TGTGCCAGTAGTAGGGACAGGGGGCTTATCAATCAGCCCCAGCATTTT
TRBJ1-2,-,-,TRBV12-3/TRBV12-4,CASRPDQYGYTF,TGTGCCAGCAGGCCAGACCAATATGGCTACACCTTC
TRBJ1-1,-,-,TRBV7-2,CASSRDWTEAFF,TGTGCCAGCAGCCGAGACTGGACTGAAGCTTTCTTT
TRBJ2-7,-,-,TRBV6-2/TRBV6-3,CATTPTGANSYEQYF,TGTGCCACCACCCCGACGGGGGCTAATTCCTACGAGCAGTACTTC
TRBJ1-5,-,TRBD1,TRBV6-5,CASSPGQGNNQPQHF,TGTGCCAGCAGTCCGGGACAGGGGAACAATCAGCCCCAGCATTTT
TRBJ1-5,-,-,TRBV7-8,CASSLTGGASNQPQHF,TGTGCCAGCAGCTTAACGGGGGGCGCCAGCAATCAGCCCCAGCATTTT
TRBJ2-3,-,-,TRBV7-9,CASSLGLHRGGDTQYF,TGTGCCAGCAGCTTAGGTCTGCACAGGGGGGGAGATACGCAGTATTTT
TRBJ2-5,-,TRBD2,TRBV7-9,CASSGGLARGEAQYF,TGTGCCAGCAGCGGCGGACTAGCAAGGGGAGAGGCCCAGTACTTC
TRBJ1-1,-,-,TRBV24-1,CATSGGTEAFF,TGTGCCACCAGTGGCGGGACAGAAGCTTTCTTT
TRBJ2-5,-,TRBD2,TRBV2,CASRGGRGWETQYF,TGTGCCAGCAGGGGCGGGAGAGGATGGGAGACCCAGTACTTC
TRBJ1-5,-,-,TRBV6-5,CASSSARLRGNQPQHF,TGTGCCAGCAGTTCGGCTCGGCTCCGTGGGAATCAGCCCCAGCATTTT
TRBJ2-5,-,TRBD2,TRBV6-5,CASSYSPSGIEETQYF,TGTGCCAGCAGTTACTCTCCTAGCGGGATCGAAGAGACCCAGTACTTC
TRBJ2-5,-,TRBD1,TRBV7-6,CASSHRPGQERRTQYF,TGTGCCAGCAGCCATCGACCGGGACAGGAAAGGAGGACCCAGTACTTC
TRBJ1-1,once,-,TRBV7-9,CASIPVGNTEAFF,TGTGCCAGCATCCCCGTCGGGAACACTGAAGCTTTCTTT
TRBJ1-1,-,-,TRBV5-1,CASSLEGFRVVDTEAFF,TGCGCCAGCAGCTTGGAAGGGTTTAGGGTAGTGGACACTGAAGCTTTCTTT
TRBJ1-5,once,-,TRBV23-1,CAPNFYSNQPQHF,TGCGCCCCCAACTTCTATAGCAATCAGCCCCAGCATTTT
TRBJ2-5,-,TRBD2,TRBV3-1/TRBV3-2,CASRGTSGVQETQYF,TGTGCCAGCAGGGGGACTAGCGGGGTACAAGAGACCCAGTACTTC
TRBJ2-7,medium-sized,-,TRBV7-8,CASSPPDSLYEQYF,TGTGCCAGCAGCCCTCCAGACAGCCTCTACGAGCAGTACTTC
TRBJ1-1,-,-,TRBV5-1,CASTPTQAGSTEAFF,TGCGCCAGCACCCCAACACAAGCGGGGAGCACTGAAGCTTTCTTT
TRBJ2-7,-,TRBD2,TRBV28,CASSLTSGSYEQYF,TGTGCCAGCAGTTTAACTAGCGGGTCCTACGAGCAGTACTTC
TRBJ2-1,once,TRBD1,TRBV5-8,CASSGTGGYNEQFF,TGTGCCAGCAGCGGGACAGGGGGGTACAATGAGCAGTTCTTC
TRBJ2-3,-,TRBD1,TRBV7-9,CASSLGQSLLDTQYF,TGTGCCAGCAGCTTGGGACAGAGCTTACTGGATACGCAGTATTTT
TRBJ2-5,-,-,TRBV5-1,CASSLTVARGRETQYF,TGCGCCAGCAGCTTGACAGTGGCTAGGGGTCGAGAGACCCAGTACTTC
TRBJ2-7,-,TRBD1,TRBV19,CASSDRTGGLNEQYF,TGTGCCAGTAGTGACAGGACAGGGGGACTAAACGAGCAGTACTTC
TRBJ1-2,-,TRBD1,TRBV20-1,CSGQGGYGYTF,TGCTCCGGACAGGGGGGCTATGGCTACACCTTC
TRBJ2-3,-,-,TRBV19,CASSIVGSTDTQYF,TGTGCCAGTAGTATAGTAGGCAGCACAGATACGCAGTATTTT
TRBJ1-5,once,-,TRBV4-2,CASSQELGAYNQPQHF,TGTGCCAGCAGCCAAGAGTTGGGGGCTTACAATCAGCCCCAGCATTTT
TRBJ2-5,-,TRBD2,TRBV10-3,CATRTSEKETQYF,TGTGCCACGAGGACTAGCGAGAAAGAGACCCAGTACTTC
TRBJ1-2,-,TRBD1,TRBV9,CASSVGQDLNYGYTF,TGTGCCAGCAGCGTCGGACAGGACCTTAACTATGGCTACACCTTC